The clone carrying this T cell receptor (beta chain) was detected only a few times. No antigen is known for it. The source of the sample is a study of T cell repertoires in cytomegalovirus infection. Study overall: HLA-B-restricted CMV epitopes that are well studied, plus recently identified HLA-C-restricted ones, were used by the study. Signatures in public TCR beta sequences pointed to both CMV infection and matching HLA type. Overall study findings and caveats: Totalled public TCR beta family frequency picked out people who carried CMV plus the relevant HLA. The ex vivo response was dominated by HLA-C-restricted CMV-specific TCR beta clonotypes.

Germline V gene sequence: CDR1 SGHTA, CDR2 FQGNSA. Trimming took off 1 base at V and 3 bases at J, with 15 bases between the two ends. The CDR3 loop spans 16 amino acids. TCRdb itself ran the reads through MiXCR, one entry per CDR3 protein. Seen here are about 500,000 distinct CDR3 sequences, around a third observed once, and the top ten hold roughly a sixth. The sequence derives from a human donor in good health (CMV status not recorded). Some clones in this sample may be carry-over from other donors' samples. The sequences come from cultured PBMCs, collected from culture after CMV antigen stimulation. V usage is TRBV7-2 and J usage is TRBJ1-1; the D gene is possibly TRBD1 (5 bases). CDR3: CASSLEVGVHYTEAFF. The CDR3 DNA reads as TGTGCCAGCAGCTTAGAAGTGGGGGTTCATTACACTGAAGCTTTCTTT.